A selection of T cell receptor beta chains follows, all from one sample in a study of PD-1 blockade in mismatch repair-deficient tumors. Using immunoSEQ multiplex PCR, the repertoire was profiled, and TCRdb retains in-frame clones only, with some absent. The sample records about 84,000 clones, more than 65% being singletons. Sequencing was performed on peripheral blood, taken 12 weeks after starting pembrolizumab. These receptors all come from an adult with mismatch repair-deficient cancer. Each CDR3 is given with its conserved first and last residue. Fields, in order: J gene, clone size, D gene, V gene, CDR3 protein, CDR3 DNA. D genes are given only for firm matches. Rows may omit the clone size; those that give it use once, few, many or a size class.

J: TRBJ2-5
size: .
D: TRBD1
V: TRBV9
CDR3: CASSVGDRGQETQYF
DNA: TGTGCCAGCAGCGTAGGGGACAGGGGGCAAGAGACCCAGTACTTC

J: TRBJ2-1
size: .
D: .
V: TRBV11-2
CDR3: CASSLVAGSSPSWEQFF
DNA: TGTGCCAGCAGCTTAGTGGCGGGATCTTCCCCATCGTGGGAGCAGTTCTTC

J: TRBJ2-3
size: .
D: .
V: TRBV7-8
CDR3: CASSRGGGSTDTQYF
DNA: TGTGCCAGCAGCCGAGGGGGTGGAAGCACAGATACGCAGTATTTT

J: TRBJ1-1
size: once
D: .
V: TRBV27
CDR3: CASSLGTPNTEAFF
DNA: TGTGCCAGCAGTCTCGGGACACCCAACACTGAAGCTTTCTTT

J: TRBJ2-7
size: .
D: TRBD1
V: TRBV6-5
CDR3: CASSLGQTYEQYF
DNA: TGTGCCAGCAGCCTGGGACAGACCTACGAGCAGTACTTC

J: TRBJ2-3
size: .
D: .
V: TRBV7-3
CDR3: CASSPGAGTDTQYF
DNA: TGTGCCAGCAGCCCTGGGGCGGGGACGGATACGCAGTATTTT

J: TRBJ1-3
size: .
D: .
V: TRBV30
CDR3: CAWSGVTASGNTIYF
DNA: TGTGCCTGGAGTGGAGTGACAGCGTCTGGAAACACCATATATTTT

J: TRBJ2-7
size: .
D: TRBD1
V: TRBV11-3
CDR3: CASSAYRGPYEQYF
DNA: TGTGCCAGCAGCGCATACAGGGGTCCCTACGAGCAGTACTTC

J: TRBJ2-7
size: few
D: .
V: TRBV30
CDR3: CAWSRKYSYEQYF
DNA: TGTGCCTGGAGTAGGAAGTACTCCTACGAGCAGTACTTC

J: TRBJ2-7
size: .
D: .
V: TRBV6-5
CDR3: CASSYRDFYEQYF
DNA: TGTGCCAGCAGTTACCGGGACTTCTACGAGCAGTACTTC

J: TRBJ1-2
size: few
D: .
V: TRBV7-2
CDR3: CASSLDRAGGESGYTF
DNA: TGTGCCAGCAGCTTAGACCGGGCAGGCGGGGAGAGTGGCTACACCTTC

J: TRBJ1-3
size: .
D: TRBD1
V: TRBV9
CDR3: CASSPGDSSGNTIYF
DNA: TGTGCCAGCAGCCCCGGGGACAGCTCTGGAAACACCATATATTTT

J: TRBJ2-1
size: .
D: .
V: TRBV6-6
CDR3: CASTGTWSSYNEQFF
DNA: TGTGCCAGCACCGGGACTTGGAGCTCCTACAATGAGCAGTTCTTC

J: TRBJ1-1
size: .
D: .
V: TRBV6-5
CDR3: CASTKRGAGNTEAFF
DNA: TGTGCCAGCACCAAGAGGGGCGCCGGGAACACTGAAGCTTTCTTT

J: TRBJ2-5
size: .
D: TRBD2
V: TRBV6-1
CDR3: CASSEGSGSGAPSAQYF
DNA: TGTGCCAGCAGTGAAGGTAGTGGTAGCGGGGCTCCATCAGCCCAGTACTTC

J: TRBJ1-2
size: .
D: .
V: TRBV29-1
CDR3: CSVDQVGTNYGYTF
DNA: TGCAGCGTGGATCAGGTGGGGACTAACTATGGCTACACCTTC

J: TRBJ2-5
size: .
D: .
V: TRBV5-1
CDR3: CASSLEIAAEETQYF
DNA: TGCGCCAGCAGCTTGGAAATAGCCGCAGAGGAGACCCAGTACTTC

J: TRBJ1-2
size: .
D: .
V: TRBV5-1
CDR3: CASSAQTGHYGYTF
DNA: TGCGCCAGCAGCGCCCAGACAGGCCACTATGGCTACACCTTC

J: TRBJ1-2
size: few
D: .
V: TRBV18
CDR3: CASSPLPEGDYGYTF
DNA: TGTGCCAGCTCACCCCTTCCCGAGGGGGACTATGGCTACACCTTC

J: TRBJ2-7
size: .
D: TRBD1
V: TRBV4-3
CDR3: CASSPTGLGEQYF
DNA: TGCGCCAGCAGCCCGACAGGGCTAGGCGAGCAGTACTTC

J: TRBJ1-1
size: .
D: .
V: TRBV5-4
CDR3: CASSGFNTEAFF
DNA: TGTGCCAGCAGCGGTTTTAACACTGAAGCTTTCTTT

J: TRBJ1-2
size: .
D: .
V: TRBV6-1
CDR3: CASSEASGQKNGYTF
DNA: TGTGCCAGCAGTGAAGCTTCAGGACAGAAGAATGGCTACACCTTC

J: TRBJ2-1
size: .
D: TRBD2
V: TRBV5-4
CDR3: CASSLKVAGGYEQFF
DNA: TGTGCCAGCAGCTTGAAGGTAGCGGGAGGGTATGAGCAGTTCTTC

J: TRBJ1-5
size: .
D: .
V: TRBV7-9
CDR3: CASSSGWGNQPQHF
DNA: TGTGCCAGCAGCTCAGGATGGGGCAATCAGCCCCAGCATTTT

J: TRBJ2-1
size: .
D: .
V: TRBV7-2
CDR3: CASSLMGAVQFF
DNA: TGTGCCAGCAGCTTAATGGGGGCGGTGCAGTTCTTC

J: TRBJ2-7
size: .
D: .
V: TRBV11-3
CDR3: CASSLLGAGEQYF
DNA: TGTGCCAGCAGCTTACTGGGGGCGGGAGAGCAGTACTTC

J: TRBJ1-1
size: .
D: .
V: TRBV9
CDR3: CASSPTLLLNTEAFF
DNA: TGTGCCAGCAGCCCAACCTTGCTCCTGAACACTGAAGCTTTCTTT

J: TRBJ2-7
size: .
D: TRBD2
V: TRBV2
CDR3: CASSESRDYLTYEQYF
DNA: TGTGCCAGCAGTGAGTCCCGGGACTACCTAACCTACGAGCAGTACTTC

J: TRBJ1-1
size: .
D: TRBD1
V: TRBV27
CDR3: CASSLGDSTNTEAFF
DNA: TGTGCCAGCAGTTTGGGGGACAGCACGAACACTGAAGCTTTCTTT

J: TRBJ2-7
size: .
D: .
V: TRBV7-2
CDR3: CASSFNRDPSYEQYF
DNA: TGTGCCAGCAGCTTTAATAGGGACCCTTCCTACGAGCAGTACTTC

J: TRBJ2-7
size: .
D: TRBD2
V: TRBV18
CDR3: CASSIAGGPYEQYF
DNA: TGTGCCAGCTCAATAGCGGGAGGGCCCTACGAGCAGTACTTC

J: TRBJ1-4
size: once
D: TRBD1
V: TRBV6-5
CDR3: CASSDGDRGEKLFF
DNA: TGTGCCAGCAGCGACGGGGACAGGGGCGAAAAACTGTTTTTT

J: TRBJ1-4
size: .
D: .
V: TRBV5-1
CDR3: CASSPRDPGEKLFF
DNA: TGCGCCAGCAGCCCCCGGGACCCGGGTGAAAAACTGTTTTTT

J: TRBJ2-1
size: .
D: .
V: TRBV7-8
CDR3: CASSLAQRKSSYNEQFF
DNA: TGTGCCAGCAGCTTAGCGCAGCGGAAGAGCTCCTACAATGAGCAGTTCTTC

J: TRBJ1-1
size: few
D: .
V: TRBV9
CDR3: CASSTRQERETEAFF
DNA: TGTGCCAGCAGCACCCGACAGGAGAGGGAGACTGAAGCTTTCTTT

J: TRBJ1-2
size: .
D: .
V: TRBV9
CDR3: CASSRGYGYTF
DNA: TGTGCCAGCTCCCGGGGCTATGGCTACACCTTC

J: TRBJ1-3
size: .
D: .
V: TRBV28
CDR3: CASSSLDGRSGNTIYF
DNA: TGTGCCAGCAGTTCCCTGGACGGACGCTCTGGAAACACCATATATTTT

J: TRBJ2-1
size: .
D: .
V: TRBV19
CDR3: CASSIAPGFGEQFF
DNA: TGTGCCAGTAGTATAGCCCCAGGGTTCGGTGAGCAGTTCTTC

J: TRBJ2-2
size: .
D: .
V: TRBV19
CDR3: CASSQGPNTGELFF
DNA: TGTGCCAGTAGTCAGGGGCCGAACACCGGGGAGCTGTTTTTT

J: TRBJ2-7
size: .
D: .
V: TRBV2
CDR3: CASTAQGSYYEQYF
DNA: TGTGCCAGCACGGCGCAGGGATCCTACTACGAGCAGTACTTC

J: TRBJ2-3
size: .
D: .
V: TRBV9
CDR3: CASSPREDTQYF
DNA: TGTGCCAGCAGCCCTCGGGAGGATACGCAGTATTTT

J: TRBJ1-1
size: once
D: .
V: TRBV7-8
CDR3: CASSLSSGGSGSYEAFF
DNA: TGTGCCAGCAGCTTGTCTTCCGGTGGGTCGGGCTCCTATGAAGCTTTCTTT

J: TRBJ2-7
size: .
D: .
V: TRBV21-1
CDR3: CASSKIGTGNGYEQYF
DNA: TGTGCCAGCAGCAAAATAGGGACAGGGAACGGCTACGAGCAGTACTTC

J: TRBJ1-3
size: .
D: .
V: TRBV9
CDR3: CASSVASLQGTGNTIYF
DNA: TGTGCCAGCAGCGTAGCTTCCCTACAGGGAACTGGAAACACCATATATTTT

J: TRBJ2-2
size: .
D: TRBD2
V: TRBV7-9
CDR3: CASRAGLAGRAGELFF
DNA: TGTGCCAGCAGAGCCGGCCTAGCGGGAAGAGCCGGGGAGCTGTTTTTT

J: TRBJ2-5
size: .
D: .
V: TRBV11-3
CDR3: CASSSTSWETQYF
DNA: TGTGCCAGCAGCTCCACTAGCTGGGAGACCCAGTACTTC